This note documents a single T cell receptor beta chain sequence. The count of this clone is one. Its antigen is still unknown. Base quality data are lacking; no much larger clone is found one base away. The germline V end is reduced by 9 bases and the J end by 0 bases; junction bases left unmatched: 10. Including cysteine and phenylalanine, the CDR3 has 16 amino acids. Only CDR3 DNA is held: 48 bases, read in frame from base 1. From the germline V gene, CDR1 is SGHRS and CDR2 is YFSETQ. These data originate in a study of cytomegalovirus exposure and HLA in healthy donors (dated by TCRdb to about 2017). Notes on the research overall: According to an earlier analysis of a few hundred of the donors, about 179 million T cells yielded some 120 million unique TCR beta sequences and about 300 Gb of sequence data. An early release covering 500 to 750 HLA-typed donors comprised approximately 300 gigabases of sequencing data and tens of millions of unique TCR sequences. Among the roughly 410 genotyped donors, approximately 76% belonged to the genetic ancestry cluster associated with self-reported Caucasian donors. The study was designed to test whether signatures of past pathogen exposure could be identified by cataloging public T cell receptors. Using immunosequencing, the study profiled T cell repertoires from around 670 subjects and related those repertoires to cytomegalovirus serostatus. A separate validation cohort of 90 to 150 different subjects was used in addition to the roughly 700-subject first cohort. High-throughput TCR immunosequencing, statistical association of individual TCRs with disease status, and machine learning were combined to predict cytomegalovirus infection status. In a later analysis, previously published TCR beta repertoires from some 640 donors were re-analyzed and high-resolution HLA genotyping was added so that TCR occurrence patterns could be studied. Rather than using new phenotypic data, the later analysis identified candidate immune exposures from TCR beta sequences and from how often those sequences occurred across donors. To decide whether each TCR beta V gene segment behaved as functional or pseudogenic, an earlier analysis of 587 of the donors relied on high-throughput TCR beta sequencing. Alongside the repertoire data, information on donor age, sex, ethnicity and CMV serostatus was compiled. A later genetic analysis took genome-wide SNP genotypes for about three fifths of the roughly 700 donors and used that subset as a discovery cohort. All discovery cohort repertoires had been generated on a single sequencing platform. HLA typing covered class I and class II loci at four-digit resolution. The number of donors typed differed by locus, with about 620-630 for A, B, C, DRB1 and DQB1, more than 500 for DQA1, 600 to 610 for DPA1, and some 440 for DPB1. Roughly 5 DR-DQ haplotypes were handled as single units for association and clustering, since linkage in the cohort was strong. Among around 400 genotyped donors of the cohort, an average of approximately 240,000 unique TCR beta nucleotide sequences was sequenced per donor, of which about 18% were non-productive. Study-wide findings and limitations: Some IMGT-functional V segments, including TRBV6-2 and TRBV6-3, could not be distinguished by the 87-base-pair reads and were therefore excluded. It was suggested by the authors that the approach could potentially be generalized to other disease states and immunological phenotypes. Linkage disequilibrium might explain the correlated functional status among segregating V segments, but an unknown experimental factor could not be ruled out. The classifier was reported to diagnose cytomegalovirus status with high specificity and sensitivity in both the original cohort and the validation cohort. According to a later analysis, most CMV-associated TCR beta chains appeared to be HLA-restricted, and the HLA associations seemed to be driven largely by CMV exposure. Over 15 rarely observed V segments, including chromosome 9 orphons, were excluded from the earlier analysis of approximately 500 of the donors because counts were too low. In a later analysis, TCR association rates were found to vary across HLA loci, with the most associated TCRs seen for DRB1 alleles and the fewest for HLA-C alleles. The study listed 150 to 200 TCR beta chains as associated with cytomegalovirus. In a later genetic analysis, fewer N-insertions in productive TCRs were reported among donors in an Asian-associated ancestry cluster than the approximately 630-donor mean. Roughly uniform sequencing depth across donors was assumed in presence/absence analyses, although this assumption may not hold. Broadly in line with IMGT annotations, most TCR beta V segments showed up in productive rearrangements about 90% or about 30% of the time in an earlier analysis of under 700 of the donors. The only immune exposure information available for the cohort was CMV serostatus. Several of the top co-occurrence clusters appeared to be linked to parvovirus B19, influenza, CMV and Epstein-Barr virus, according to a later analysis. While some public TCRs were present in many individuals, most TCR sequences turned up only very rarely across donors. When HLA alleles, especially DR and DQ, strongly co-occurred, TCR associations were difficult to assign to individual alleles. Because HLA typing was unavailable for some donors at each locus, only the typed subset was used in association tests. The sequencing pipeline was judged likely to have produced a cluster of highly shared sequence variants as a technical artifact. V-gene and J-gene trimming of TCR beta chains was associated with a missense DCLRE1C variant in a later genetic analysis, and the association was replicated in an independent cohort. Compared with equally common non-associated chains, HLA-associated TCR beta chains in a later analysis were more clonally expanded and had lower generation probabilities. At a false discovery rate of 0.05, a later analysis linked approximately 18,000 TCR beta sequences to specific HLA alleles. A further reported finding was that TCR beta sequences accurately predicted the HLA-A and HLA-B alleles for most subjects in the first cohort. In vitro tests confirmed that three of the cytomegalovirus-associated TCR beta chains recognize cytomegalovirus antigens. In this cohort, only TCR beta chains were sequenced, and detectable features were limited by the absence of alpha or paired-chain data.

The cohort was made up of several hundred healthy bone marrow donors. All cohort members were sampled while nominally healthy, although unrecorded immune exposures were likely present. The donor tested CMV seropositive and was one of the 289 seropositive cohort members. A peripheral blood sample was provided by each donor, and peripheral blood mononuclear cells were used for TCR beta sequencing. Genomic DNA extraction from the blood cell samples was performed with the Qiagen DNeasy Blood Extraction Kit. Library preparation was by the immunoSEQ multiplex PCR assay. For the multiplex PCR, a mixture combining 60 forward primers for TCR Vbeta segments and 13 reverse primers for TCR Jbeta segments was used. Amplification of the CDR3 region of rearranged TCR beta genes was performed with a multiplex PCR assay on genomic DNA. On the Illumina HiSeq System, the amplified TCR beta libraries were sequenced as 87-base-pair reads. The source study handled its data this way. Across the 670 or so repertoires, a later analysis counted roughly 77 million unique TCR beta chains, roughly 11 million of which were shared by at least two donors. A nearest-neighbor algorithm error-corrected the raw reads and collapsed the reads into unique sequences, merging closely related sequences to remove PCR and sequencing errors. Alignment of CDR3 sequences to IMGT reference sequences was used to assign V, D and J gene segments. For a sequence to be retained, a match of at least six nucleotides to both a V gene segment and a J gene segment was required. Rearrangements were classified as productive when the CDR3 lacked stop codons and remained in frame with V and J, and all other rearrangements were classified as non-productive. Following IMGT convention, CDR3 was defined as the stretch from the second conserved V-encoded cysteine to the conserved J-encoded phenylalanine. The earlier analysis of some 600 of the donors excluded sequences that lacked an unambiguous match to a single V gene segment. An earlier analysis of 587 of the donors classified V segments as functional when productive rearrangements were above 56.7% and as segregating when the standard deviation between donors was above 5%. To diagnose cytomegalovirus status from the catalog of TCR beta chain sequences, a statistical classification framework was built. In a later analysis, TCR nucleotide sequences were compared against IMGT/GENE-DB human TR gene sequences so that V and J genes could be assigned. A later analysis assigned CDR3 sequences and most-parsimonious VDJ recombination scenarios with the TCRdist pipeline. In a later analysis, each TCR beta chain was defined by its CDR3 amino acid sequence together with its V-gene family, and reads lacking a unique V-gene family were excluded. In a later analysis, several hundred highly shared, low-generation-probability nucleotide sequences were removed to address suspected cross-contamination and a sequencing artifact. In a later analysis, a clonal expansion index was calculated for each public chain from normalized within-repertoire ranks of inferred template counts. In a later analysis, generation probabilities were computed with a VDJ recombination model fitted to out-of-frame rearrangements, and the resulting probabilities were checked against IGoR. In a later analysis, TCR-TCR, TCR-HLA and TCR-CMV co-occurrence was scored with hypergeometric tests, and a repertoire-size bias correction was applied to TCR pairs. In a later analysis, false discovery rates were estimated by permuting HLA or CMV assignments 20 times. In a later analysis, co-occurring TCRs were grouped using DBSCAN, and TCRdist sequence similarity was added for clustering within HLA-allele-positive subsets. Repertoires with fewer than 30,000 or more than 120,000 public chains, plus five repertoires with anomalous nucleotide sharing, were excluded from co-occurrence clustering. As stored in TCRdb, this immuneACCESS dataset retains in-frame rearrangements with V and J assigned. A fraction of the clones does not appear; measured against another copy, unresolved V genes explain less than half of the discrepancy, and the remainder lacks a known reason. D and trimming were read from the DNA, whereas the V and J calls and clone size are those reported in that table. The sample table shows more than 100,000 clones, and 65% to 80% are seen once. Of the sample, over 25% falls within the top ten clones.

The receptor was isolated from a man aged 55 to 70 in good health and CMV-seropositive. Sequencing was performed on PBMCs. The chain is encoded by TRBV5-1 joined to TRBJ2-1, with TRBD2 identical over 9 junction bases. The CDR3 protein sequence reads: CATSYLAGDSYNEQFF. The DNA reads TGCGCCACCTCGTACTTAGCGGGAGACTCCTACAATGAGCAGTTCTTC. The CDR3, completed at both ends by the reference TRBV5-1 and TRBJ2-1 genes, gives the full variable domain KAGVTQTPRYLIKTRGQQVTLSCSPISGHRSVSWYQQTPGQGLQFLFEYFSETQRNKGNFPGRFSGRQFSNSRSEMNVSTLELGDSALYLCATSYLAGDSYNEQFFGPGTRLTVL.